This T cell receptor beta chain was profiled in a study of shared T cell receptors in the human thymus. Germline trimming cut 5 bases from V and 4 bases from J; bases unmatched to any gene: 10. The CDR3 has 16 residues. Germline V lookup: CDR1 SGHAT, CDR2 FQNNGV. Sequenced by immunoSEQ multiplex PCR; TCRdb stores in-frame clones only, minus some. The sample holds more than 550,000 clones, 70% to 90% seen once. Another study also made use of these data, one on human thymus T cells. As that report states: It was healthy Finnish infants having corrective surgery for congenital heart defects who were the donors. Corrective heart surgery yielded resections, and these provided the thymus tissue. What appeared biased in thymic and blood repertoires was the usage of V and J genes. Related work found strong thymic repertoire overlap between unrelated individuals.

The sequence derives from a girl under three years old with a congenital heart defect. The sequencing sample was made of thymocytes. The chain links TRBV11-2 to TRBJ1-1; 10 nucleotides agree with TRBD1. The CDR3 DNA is TGTGCCAGCAGCCCGGGACAGGGGAGGAAAGGCACTGAAGCTTTCTTT. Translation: CASSPGQGRKGTEAFF. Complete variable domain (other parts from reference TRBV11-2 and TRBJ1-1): EAGVAQSPRYKIIEKRQSVAFWCNPISGHATLYWYQQILGQGPKLLIQFQNNGVVDDSQLPKDRFSAERLKGVDSTLKIQPAKLEDSAVYLCASSPGQGRKGTEAFFGQGTRLTVV.